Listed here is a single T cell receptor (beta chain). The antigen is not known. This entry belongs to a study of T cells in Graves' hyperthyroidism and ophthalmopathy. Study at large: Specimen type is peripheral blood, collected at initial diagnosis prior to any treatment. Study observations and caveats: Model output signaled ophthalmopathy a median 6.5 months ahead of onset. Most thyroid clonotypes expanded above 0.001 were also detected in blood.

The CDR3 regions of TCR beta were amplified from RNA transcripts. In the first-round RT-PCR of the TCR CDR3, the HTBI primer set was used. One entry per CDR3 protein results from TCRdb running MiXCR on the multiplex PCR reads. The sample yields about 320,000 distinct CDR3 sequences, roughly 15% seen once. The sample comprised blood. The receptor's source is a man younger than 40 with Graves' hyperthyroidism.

Here the CDR3 reads CAWSTNRGSGYTF. In DNA form, the CDR3 reads TGTGCCTGGAGTACCAACAGGGGAAGTGGCTACACCTTC. This sequence joins TRBV30 and TRBJ1-2, with 7 nucleotides matching TRBD1. The CDR3 is 13 residues long. V lost 2 bases, J lost 7 bases, and 7 bases stayed unmatched. Germline V gives CDR1 GTSNPN, CDR2 SVGIG (reference sequence).